Below, 15 T cell receptor beta chains from the same sample are listed, as sequenced in a study of CD8 T cells in Susac syndrome. cDNA came from roughly 0.53 to 1 ug RNA primed by random hexamers. One entry per CDR3 protein, called by TCRdb with MiXCR from the immunoSEQ multiplex PCR reads. There are about 200,000 distinct CDR3 sequences in the sample; roughly 92% occur only once, and around 0.13% lies in the top ten. What was sequenced was CD8+ T cells from PBMCs. Receptor source: a human donor with multiple sclerosis.

V gene TRBV6-2 or TRBV6-3 combines with J gene TRBJ2-7; tentatively, D is TRBD1 or TRBD2 (5 bases each). Germline CDR1 and CDR2: MNHEY and SVGEGT. The CDR3 sequence is 15 residues long. V was clipped by 2 bases and J by 4 bases, with 15 bases between them. This chain's CDR3 is CASSYGTGLPYEQYF. The DNA of the CDR3 is TGTGCCAGCAGTTACGGTACGGGGCTACCATACGAGCAGTACTTC.

This clonotype was counted a single time. The chain recombines TRBV27 with TRBJ1-2, with 8 positions matching TRBD1. The CDR3 is 13 residues long. V shed 6 bases and J 6 bases; nucleotides not matched to a gene: 6. The germline CDR1 and CDR2 sequences are MNHEY and SMNVEV (reference sequence). The CDR3 here is CASSRQGFNGYTF. The CDR3 DNA reads TGTGCCAGCAGCCGACAGGGGTTCAATGGCTACACCTTC.

The chain's CDR3 is CASSLSGTDSGYTF. In DNA form, the CDR3 reads TGTGCCAGCAGCTTATCAGGGACGGACAGTGGCTACACCTTC. The genes are TRBV7-9 and TRBJ1-2; D perhaps matches TRBD1 (6 bases). Trimming cost V 2 bases and J 7 bases, with 14 bases left between them. Germline V CDR1 and CDR2: SEHNR, FQNEAQ (reference sequence). This CDR3 is 14 amino acids long.

The chain recombines TRBV7-9 with TRBJ2-5; tentatively, D is TRBD1 or TRBD2 (5 bases each). This CDR3 contains 13 residues. Trimming pared 2 bases from V and 7 bases from J, leaving 11 bases between. Germline-derived CDR1 and CDR2 are SEHNR and FQNEAQ (reference sequence). CDR3 DNA: TGTGCCAGCAGCTTAATCGGGGCAAGGACCCAGTACTTC. This translates into CASSLIGARTQYF.

The chain employs TRBV4-3 and TRBJ2-2; D may be TRBD1 (6 bases). Looked up from germline, CDR1 is LGHNA and CDR2 is YSLEER. The CDR3 extends over 17 amino acids. Trimming took off 8 bases at V and 1 base at J, with 20 bases between the two ends. CDR3 sequence reads: CASGVRDTGWNTGELFF. The CDR3 nucleotides read TGCGCCAGCGGAGTAAGGGACACAGGGTGGAACACCGGGGAGCTGTTTTTT.

The V gene is TRBV20-1, the J gene TRBJ2-7, with 7 bases matching TRBD2. Germline loops: CDR1 DFQATT, CDR2 SNEGSKA (reference sequence). With 2 bases clipped from V and 0 bases from J, the junction kept 7 bases outside the gene matches. The length of the CDR3 is 15 residues. The CDR3 sequence: CSARQSGVSSYEQYF. CDR3 nucleotides: TGCAGTGCTAGACAAAGCGGGGTGAGCTCCTACGAGCAGTACTTC.

The chain couples TRBV5-1 to TRBJ2-5; 7 bases are a match to TRBD2. CDR1 and CDR2 from the germline V gene are SGHRS and YFSETQ. The CDR3 covers 16 residues. J gave up 4 bases and V 0 bases, and 9 bases lay outside the gene matches. The CDR3 sequence is CASSLAAGALSETQYF. CDR3 nucleotide sequence: TGCGCCAGCAGCTTGGCCGCGGGAGCCCTGTCAGAGACCCAGTACTTC.

In DNA form, the CDR3 reads TGTGCCAGCAGTTCGTATCGGGAGGCTTACAATGAGCAGTTCTTC. This encodes CASSSYREAYNEQFF. The V and J genes are TRBV12-3 or TRBV12-4 and TRBJ2-1, with 7 nucleotides matching TRBD2. The J segment lost 4 bases and the V segment lost 4 bases, leaving 7 bases of the junction unmatched. The CDR3 loop spans 15 amino acids.

The chain is built from TRBV15 and TRBJ1-2; D is unclear. The CDR3 contains 15 residues. The germline gives CDR1 LNHNV, CDR2 YYDKDF (reference sequence). Trimming left V 3 bases short and J 4 bases short, with 15 bases between. CDR3 nucleotides: TGTGCCACCAGCAGGTCCGAGGGAAGGGCCTATGGCTACACCTTC. Translation: CATSRSEGRAYGYTF.

The genes are TRBV29-1 and TRBJ2-3, with D maybe TRBD1 (6 bases). Per the germline V gene, CDR1 is SQVTM and CDR2 is ANQGSEA. CDR3 length equals 16 residues. V lost 4 bases and J 5 bases, leaving 22 bases between the germline ends. The CDR3: CSVAGAAYQVGDTQYF. The CDR3 DNA is TGCAGCGTTGCAGGGGCCGCCTATCAGGTGGGAGATACGCAGTATTTT.

This sequence joins TRBV29-1 and TRBJ1-1; 9 positions match TRBD1. Germline values: CDR1 SQVTM, CDR2 ANQGSEA. The trim removed 7 bases at V and 0 bases at J, leaving 6 bases unmatched. The CDR3 is made up of 14 amino acids. CDR3 DNA sequence: TGCAGCGCCACAGGGGGCGAGGTGAACACTGAAGCTTTCTTT. Translation gives CSATGGEVNTEAFF.

Comments on this clonotype: At one of its ends the junction is not consistent with the germline gene, which may arise from a read error. This chain joins TRBV9 and TRBJ1-1; D remains unclear. The CDR3 spans 13 residues. In germline, CDR1 is SGDLS, CDR2 YYNGEE. CDR3 in amino acids: CASSVGVSTEVFF. The DNA of the CDR3 is TGTGCCAGCAGCGTAGGAGTGAGTACTGAAGTTTTCTTT. The full variable domain, completed using reference TRBV9 and TRBJ1-1, is DSGVTQTPKHLITATGQRVTLRCSPRSGDLSVYWYQQSLDQGLQFLIQYYNGEERAKGNILERFSAQQFPDLHSELNLSSLELGDSALYFCASSVGVSTEVFFGQGTRLTVV.

J is TRBJ2-4 and V is TRBV7-3, with 8 bases aligning to TRBD2. This CDR3 comprises 13 residues. Germline assignment: CDR1 SGHTA and CDR2 FQGTGA. Trimming at V came to 3 bases and at J to 8 bases, leaving 3 bases not matched to a gene. The CDR3 region has the DNA TGTGCCAGCAGCTTCTCGGGGGGGGACATTCAGTACTTC. It translates to CASSFSGGDIQYF.

This chain connects TRBV19 to TRBJ2-2, with TRBD1 identical over 8 bases. The germline CDR1 and CDR2 sequences are LNHDA and SQIVND (reference sequence). V dropped 7 bases and J dropped 5; count of bases not matched to a gene: 6. The CDR3 spans 14 residues. The CDR3, as DNA: TGTGCCAGTACCGGGACAGGACTAACCGGGGAGCTGTTTTTT. Residues: CASTGTGLTGELFF.

The chain couples TRBV30 to TRBJ2-7; tentative D call: TRBD1 (6 bases). The CDR3 runs 13 residues. Germline V CDR1 and CDR2: GTSNPN, SVGIG (reference sequence). The V end was cut by 2 bases, the J end by 5 bases, with 13 bases between. The CDR3: CAWSIGQSNEQYF. CDR3 bases: TGTGCCTGGAGTATCGGACAGTCTAACGAGCAGTACTTC.